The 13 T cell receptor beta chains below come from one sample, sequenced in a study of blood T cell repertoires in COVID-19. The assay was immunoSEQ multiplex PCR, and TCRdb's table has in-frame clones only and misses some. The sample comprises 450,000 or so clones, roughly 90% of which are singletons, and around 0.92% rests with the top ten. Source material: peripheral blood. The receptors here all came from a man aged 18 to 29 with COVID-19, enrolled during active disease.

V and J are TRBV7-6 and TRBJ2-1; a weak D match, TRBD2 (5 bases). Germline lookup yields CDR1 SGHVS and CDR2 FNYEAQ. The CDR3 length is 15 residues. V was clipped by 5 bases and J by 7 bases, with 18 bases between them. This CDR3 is CASSPPGPRGNEQFF. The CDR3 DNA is TGTGCCAGCAGCCCCCCGGGCCCACGGGGAAATGAGCAGTTCTTC.

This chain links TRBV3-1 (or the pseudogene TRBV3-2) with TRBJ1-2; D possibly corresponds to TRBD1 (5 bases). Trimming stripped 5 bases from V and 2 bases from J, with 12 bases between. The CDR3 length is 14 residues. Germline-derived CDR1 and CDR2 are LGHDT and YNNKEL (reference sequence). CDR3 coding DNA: TGTGCCAGCAGCTTAAATTCAGGGAACTATGGCTACACCTTC. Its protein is CASSLNSGNYGYTF.

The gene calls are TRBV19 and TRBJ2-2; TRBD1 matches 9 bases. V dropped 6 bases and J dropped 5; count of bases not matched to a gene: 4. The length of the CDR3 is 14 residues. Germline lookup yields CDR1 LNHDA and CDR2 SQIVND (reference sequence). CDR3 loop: CASRAQGATGELFF. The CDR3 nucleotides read TGTGCCAGTAGAGCACAGGGGGCTACCGGGGAGCTGTTTTTT.

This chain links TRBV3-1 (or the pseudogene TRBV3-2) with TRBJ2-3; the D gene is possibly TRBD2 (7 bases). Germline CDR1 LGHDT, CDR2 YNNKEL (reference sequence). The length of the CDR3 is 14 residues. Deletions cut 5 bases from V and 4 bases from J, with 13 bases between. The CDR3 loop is CASSDGGRADTQYF. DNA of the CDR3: TGTGCCAGCAGCGACGGGGGGCGTGCAGATACGCAGTATTTT.

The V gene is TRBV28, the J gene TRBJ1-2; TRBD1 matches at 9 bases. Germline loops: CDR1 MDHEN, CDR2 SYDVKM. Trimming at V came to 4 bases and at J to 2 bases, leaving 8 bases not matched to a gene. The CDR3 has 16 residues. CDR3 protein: CASSSLGQGTNYGYTF. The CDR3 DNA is TGTGCCAGCAGTTCCCTTGGACAGGGGACCAACTATGGCTACACCTTC.

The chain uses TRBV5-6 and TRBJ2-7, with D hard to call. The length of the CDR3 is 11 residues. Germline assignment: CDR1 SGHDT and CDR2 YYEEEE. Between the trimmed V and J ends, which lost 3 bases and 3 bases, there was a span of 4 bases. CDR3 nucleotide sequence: TGTGCCAGCAGCTCGGGCTACGAGCAGTACTTC. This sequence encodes CASSSGYEQYF.

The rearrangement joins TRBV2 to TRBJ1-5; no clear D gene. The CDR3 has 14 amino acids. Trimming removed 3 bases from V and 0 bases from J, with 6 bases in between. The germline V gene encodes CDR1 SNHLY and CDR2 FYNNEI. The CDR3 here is CASSDRNSNQPQHF. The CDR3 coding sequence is TGTGCCAGCAGTGACAGAAATAGCAATCAGCCCCAGCATTTT.

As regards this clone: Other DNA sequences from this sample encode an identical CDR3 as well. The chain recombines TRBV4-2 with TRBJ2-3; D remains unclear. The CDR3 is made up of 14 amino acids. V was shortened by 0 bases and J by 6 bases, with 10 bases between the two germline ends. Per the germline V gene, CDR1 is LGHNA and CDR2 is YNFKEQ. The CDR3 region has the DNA TGTGCCAGCAGCCAAGATTATAGCTCCGATACGCAGTATTTT. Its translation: CASSQDYSSDTQYF.

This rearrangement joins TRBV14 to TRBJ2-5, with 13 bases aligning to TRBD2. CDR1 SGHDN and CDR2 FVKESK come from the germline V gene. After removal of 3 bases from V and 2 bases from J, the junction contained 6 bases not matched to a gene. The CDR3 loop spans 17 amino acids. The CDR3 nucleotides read TGTGCCAGCAGCCAGTGGACTAGCGGGAGTTTTCAAGAGACCCAGTACTTC. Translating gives CASSQWTSGSFQETQYF. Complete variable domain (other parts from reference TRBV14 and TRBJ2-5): EAGVTQFPSHSVIEKGQTVTLRCDPISGHDNLYWYRRVMGKEIKFLLHFVKESKQDESGMPNNRFLAERTGGTYSTLKVQPAELEDSGVYFCASSQWTSGSFQETQYFGPGTRLLVL.

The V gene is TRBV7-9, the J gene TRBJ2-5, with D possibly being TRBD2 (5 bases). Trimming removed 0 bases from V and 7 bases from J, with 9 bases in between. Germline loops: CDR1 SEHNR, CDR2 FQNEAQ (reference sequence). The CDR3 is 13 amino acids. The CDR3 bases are TGTGCCAGCAGCTTAGCTGGAGAGGGGACCCAGTACTTC. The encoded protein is CASSLAGEGTQYF. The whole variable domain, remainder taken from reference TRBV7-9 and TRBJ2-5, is DTGVSQNPRHKITKRGQNVTFRCDPISEHNRLYWYRQTLGQGPEFLTYFQNEAQLEKSRLLSDRFSAERPKGSFSTLEIQRTEQGDSAMYLCASSLAGEGTQYFGPGTRLLVL.

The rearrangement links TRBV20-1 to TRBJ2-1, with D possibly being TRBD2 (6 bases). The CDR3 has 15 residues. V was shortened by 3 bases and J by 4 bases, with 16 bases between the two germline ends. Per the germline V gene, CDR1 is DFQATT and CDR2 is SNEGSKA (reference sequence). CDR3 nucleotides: TGCAGTGCTAGTTTACCGCGGGGACCATACAATGAGCAGTTCTTC. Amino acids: CSASLPRGPYNEQFF.

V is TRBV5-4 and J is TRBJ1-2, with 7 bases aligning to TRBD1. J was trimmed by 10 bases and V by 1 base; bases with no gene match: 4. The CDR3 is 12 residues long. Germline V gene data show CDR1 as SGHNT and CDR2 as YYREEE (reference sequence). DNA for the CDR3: TGTGCCAGCAGCTTGACAGGGGCCGACTACACCTTC. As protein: CASSLTGADYTF.

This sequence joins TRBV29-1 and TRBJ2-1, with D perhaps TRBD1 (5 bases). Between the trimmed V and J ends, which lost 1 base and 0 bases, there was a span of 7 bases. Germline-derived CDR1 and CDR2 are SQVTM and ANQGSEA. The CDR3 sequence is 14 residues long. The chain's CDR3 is CSVEGQGSYNEQFF. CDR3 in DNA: TGCAGCGTTGAAGGCCAGGGCTCCTACAATGAGCAGTTCTTC.